These 25 T cell receptor beta chains originate from one sample sequenced in a study of radiation and T cells in renal cell carcinoma (dated by TCRdb to the early 2020s). What this sample's time point label stands for: blood 4 weeks post-SBRT, at nephrectomy. What this sample's treatment or condition label stands for: 15 Gy SBRT to primary tumor, nephrectomy 4 weeks later. The library was made by the immunoSEQ multiplex PCR assay. In its TCRdb copy, this immuneACCESS table keeps in-frame sequences only and misses some clones. Where compared with another copy, unresolved V genes explain less than half of these, and the others have no known cause. The sample contains approximately 90,000 clones, approximately 86% of them found a single time. Just under 9.5% of the sample belongs to the ten largest clones. The sequences come from blood, collected from a patient whose treatment included radiotherapy and nephrectomy. These receptors came from a man aged 50 to 60 with renal cell carcinoma.

In its sample, this clone was seen once. The rearrangement joins TRBV30 to TRBJ1-5; a possible D gene is TRBD1 (5 bases). V was trimmed by 0 bases and J by 5 bases, leaving 8 bases between them. Germline V CDR1 and CDR2: GTSNPN, SVGIG (reference sequence). CDR3 length: 13 amino acids. The CDR3, as DNA: TGTGCCTGGAGTGTCATCAGGGATCAGCCCCAGCATTTT. It is translated as CAWSVIRDQPQHF.

The chain employs TRBV2 and TRBJ1-5; no firm D call. Per germline, CDR1 SNHLY and CDR2 FYNNEI. Trimming shortened V by 4 bases and J by 1 base, and 8 bases separated the two germline ends. The CDR3 spans 14 residues. The CDR3 reads CASSASTSNQPQHF. CDR3 nucleotides: TGTGCCAGCAGTGCCTCAACCAGCAATCAGCCCCAGCATTTT.

This clone has more than one count but fewer than ten. The gene calls are TRBV30 and TRBJ2-1, with TRBD2 as a possible D gene (5 bases). Per germline, CDR1 GTSNPN and CDR2 SVGIG (reference sequence). This CDR3 contains 13 residues. With 3 bases removed from V and 4 bases from J, the gap between germline ends came to 10 bases. The CDR3 DNA sequence: TGTGCCTGGAGCGGACTGTCATACAATGAGCAGTTCTTC. This translates into CAWSGLSYNEQFF. Combining the CDR3 with reference TRBV30 and TRBJ2-1 gives the whole variable domain SQTIHQWPATLVQPVGSPLSLECTVEGTSNPNLYWYRQAAGRGLQLLFYSVGIGQISSEVPQNLSASRPQDRQFILSSKKLLLSDSGFYLCAWSGLSYNEQFFGPGTRLTVL.

The chain employs TRBV10-2 and TRBJ2-3; 13 bases map to TRBD2. The V gene's germline CDR1 is WSHSY and CDR2 SAAADI. V shed 7 bases and J 5 bases; nucleotides not matched to a gene: 9. The CDR3 consists of 16 residues. This CDR3 reads CASTSRTSGRGDTQYF. The CDR3 bases are TGCGCCAGCACCTCCCGGACTAGCGGGAGAGGAGATACGCAGTATTTT.

The rearrangement links TRBV7-2 to TRBJ2-7; either TRBD1 or TRBD2 may supply D (5 bases each). Germline lookup yields CDR1 SGHTA and CDR2 FQGNSA. V was pared by 2 bases and J by 3 bases, with 14 bases between. The CDR3 is made up of 15 amino acids. CDR3 in amino acids: CASSLFHVGGYEQYF. The CDR3 nucleotides read TGTGCCAGCAGCTTATTCCATGTTGGGGGCTACGAGCAGTACTTC.

The J gene is TRBJ2-3, the V gene TRBV11-2, with D perhaps matching TRBD2 (5 bases). CDR1 is SGHAT, CDR2 FQNNGV, per germline. The CDR3 loop spans 14 amino acids. Between the trimmed V and J ends, which lost 7 bases and 0 bases, there was a span of 11 bases. As DNA, the CDR3 is TGTGCCAGCACCAATACTAGGAGCACAGATACGCAGTATTTT. Protein: CASTNTRSTDTQYF.

V usage is TRBV19 and J usage is TRBJ2-1, with 10 positions matching TRBD2. V lost 3 bases, J lost 4 bases, and 9 bases stayed unmatched. Germline CDR1 LNHDA, CDR2 SQIVND (reference sequence). The CDR3 totals 17 residues. The CDR3 protein is CASSITLAGGTYNEQFF. DNA of the CDR3: TGTGCCAGTAGTATCACTTTAGCGGGAGGTACATACAATGAGCAGTTCTTC.

The genes are TRBV28 and TRBJ2-4, with no clear D. Per germline, CDR1 MDHEN and CDR2 SYDVKM. Trimming removed 1 base from V and 15 bases from J, with 13 bases in between. The CDR3 totals 12 residues. The chain's CDR3 is CASSLSGVGLYF. The CDR3 nucleotides are TGTGCCAGCAGTTTATCTGGGGTGGGCCTGTACTTC.

V usage is TRBV2 and J usage is TRBJ2-1, with D maybe TRBD1 (5 bases). The germline V gene has CDR1 SNHLY and CDR2 FYNNEI. Deletions cut 7 bases from V and 12 bases from J, with 16 bases between. The CDR3 extends over 12 amino acids. CDR3 sequence: CASMTAHLVQFF. The CDR3 nucleotides are TGTGCCAGCATGACAGCCCATCTCGTGCAGTTCTTC.

This chain connects TRBV20-1 to TRBJ2-3; D is possibly TRBD2 (5 bases). The CDR3 runs to 11 residues. CDR1 is DFQATT and CDR2 is SNEGSKA in the germline V gene (reference sequence). Trimming took off 6 bases at V and 6 bases at J, with 10 bases between the two ends. The CDR3 reads CSAREWDTQYF. The CDR3 DNA reads TGCAGTGCGAGGGAGTGGGATACGCAGTATTTT.

The rearrangement joins TRBV7-2 to TRBJ1-2; TRBD1 matches 7 bases. Trimming removed 5 bases from V and 8 bases from J; junction bases left unmatched: 8. This CDR3 is 13 amino acids long. Germline lookup yields CDR1 SGHTA and CDR2 FQGNSA. For the CDR3, the DNA is TGTGCCAGCAGCCCGACAGGGCCGAAGGGCTACACCTTC. Translated: CASSPTGPKGYTF.

This chain uses TRBV28 with TRBJ2-7; 8 nucleotides agree with TRBD2. CDR1 and CDR2 (germline): MDHEN, SYDVKM. Trimming took 1 base from V and 3 from J; bases not matched to a gene: 8. The CDR3 extends over 16 amino acids. The CDR3 sequence is CASSLFGGALYYEQYF. CDR3 DNA: TGTGCCAGCAGTTTATTCGGGGGGGCGTTATACTACGAGCAGTACTTC.

This chain uses TRBV2 with TRBJ1-2; TRBD1 agrees at 7 bases. Germline V lookup: CDR1 SNHLY, CDR2 FYNNEI. After removal of 4 bases from V and 4 bases from J, the junction contained 9 bases not matched to a gene. This CDR3 has 15 residues. CDR3 residues: CASSVSGQSVYGYTF. The CDR3, as DNA: TGTGCCAGCAGTGTTTCGGGACAGTCTGTCTATGGCTACACCTTC.

This clone occurred once. The V and J genes are TRBV19 and TRBJ1-6; the match to TRBD1 covers 7 bases. Per germline, CDR1 LNHDA and CDR2 SQIVND (reference sequence). V shed 3 bases and J 10 bases; nucleotides not matched to a gene: 3. CDR3 length: 13 residues. Here the CDR3 DNA reads TGTGCCAGTAGTATGACAGGGAAATCACCCCTCCACTTT. The encoded protein is CASSMTGKSPLHF.

The chain recombines TRBV21-1 with TRBJ1-2; the table's D call, TRBD1, was not checked against the DNA. TRBV21-1 is a listed pseudogene. This CDR3 spans 13 amino acids. The CDR3 nucleotides are TGTGCCAGCAGCCCTCAGGGGGGACATGGCTACACCTTC. It specifies CASSPQGGHGYTF.

CDR3 bases: TGTGCCAGTAGTGACAGGACCTCCTACGAGCAGTACTTC. This encodes CASSDRTSYEQYF. J is TRBJ2-7 and V is TRBV19, with TRBD1 as a possible D gene (6 bases). Trimming took 5 bases from V and 0 from J, leaving 8 bases between them. Per germline, CDR1 LNHDA and CDR2 SQIVND (reference sequence). The CDR3 has 13 amino acids.

This chain joins TRBV9 and TRBJ2-1; 12 bases line up with TRBD2. Trimming cost V 4 bases and J 9 bases; bases outside gene matches: 14. From germline, CDR1 is SGDLS and CDR2 YYNGEE. CDR3 length: 17 amino acids. The CDR3 nucleotides are TGTGCCAGCAGCTTCCGAACCCTAGCGGGAGGGCCCGGTGAGCAGTTCTTC. This codes for CASSFRTLAGGPGEQFF.

The genes are TRBV2 and TRBJ2-5; tentatively, D is TRBD1 (6 bases). This CDR3 comprises 13 residues. Trimming took 4 bases from V and 5 from J, leaving 11 bases between them. Germline V gene sequence: CDR1 SNHLY, CDR2 FYNNEI. The CDR3, as DNA: TGTGCCAGCAGTGTTGGGGGCGCGGAGACCCAGTACTTC. Translation gives CASSVGGAETQYF.

The gene calls are TRBV15 and TRBJ1-1; D may be TRBD1 (6 bases). The CDR3 is 14 amino acids. Trimming took 5 bases from V and 1 from J, leaving 11 bases between them. In germline, CDR1 is LNHNV, CDR2 YYDKDF (reference sequence). CDR3 nucleotides: TGTGCCACCAGCCTCCAGGGGCCGAACACTGAAGCTTTCTTT. It specifies CATSLQGPNTEAFF.

V and J are TRBV6-5 and TRBJ1-3, with 9 bases lining up with TRBD1. CDR3 length equals 16 residues. CDR1 and CDR2 from the germline V gene are MNHEY and SVGAGI. The junction had 7 bases not matched to a gene; V was cut back by 4 bases and J by 3 bases. The CDR3 sequence is CASSSAGQGHGNTIYF. The CDR3 nucleotides read TGTGCCAGCAGTTCTGCCGGACAGGGGCATGGAAACACCATATATTTT.

As regards this clone: Distinct nucleotide sequences in the sample also encode this CDR3. J is TRBJ2-5 and V is TRBV5-1; no clear D gene. Between the trimmed V and J ends, which lost 0 bases and 3 bases, there was a span of 3 bases. The CDR3 has 12 residues. Germline V CDR1 and CDR2: SGHRS, YFSETQ. This chain's CDR3 is CASSLGEETQYF. The CDR3 DNA reads TGCGCCAGCAGCTTGGGGGAAGAGACCCAGTACTTC.

This clone was found a few times. CDR3 residues: CASSPSGASDTEAFF. The CDR3 DNA reads as TGTGCCAGCTCACCCTCAGGAGCCTCGGACACTGAAGCTTTCTTT. This sequence joins TRBV18 and TRBJ1-1; D ambiguous. This CDR3 contains 15 residues. The V end lost 3 bases, the J end lost 3 bases, and 14 bases lay between the germline ends. Per the germline V gene, CDR1 is KGHSH and CDR2 is LQKENI. The full variable domain, with the rest looked up from reference TRBV18 and TRBJ1-1, is NAGVMQNPRHLVRRRGQEARLRCSPMKGHSHVYWYRQLPEEGLKFMVYLQKENIIDESGMPKERFSAEFPKEGPSILRIQQVVRGDSAAYFCASSPSGASDTEAFFGQGTRLTVV.

The CDR3 nucleotides read TGTGCCAGCAGTTTTATAGGTGGAGAGCAGTTCTTC. This codes for CASSFIGGEQFF. The V call is TRBV7-9, the J call TRBJ2-1; D gene uncertain. V was clipped by 6 bases and J by 10 bases, with 13 bases between them. CDR3 length: 12 amino acids. Germline CDR1 reads SEHNR; CDR2 reads FQNEAQ (reference sequence).

The rearrangement links TRBV10-1 to TRBJ2-7; D gene ambiguous. In germline, CDR1 is WNHNN, CDR2 SYGVQD (reference sequence). Trimming stripped 2 bases from V and 2 bases from J, with 7 bases between. The CDR3 runs 13 residues. The CDR3 sequence is CASSEGNTYEQYF. CDR3 DNA sequence: TGCGCCAGCAGTGAGGGGAATACCTACGAGCAGTACTTC.

The DNA of the CDR3 is TGTGCCAGTACAGTGACAGGGGGCGATCAGCCCCAGCATTTT. This codes for CASTVTGGDQPQHF. The genes are TRBV19 and TRBJ1-5; 10 bases agree with TRBD1. CDR3 length: 14 amino acids. CDR1 is LNHDA and CDR2 is SQIVND in the germline V gene (reference sequence). J gave up 5 bases and V 7 bases, and 5 bases lay outside the gene matches.